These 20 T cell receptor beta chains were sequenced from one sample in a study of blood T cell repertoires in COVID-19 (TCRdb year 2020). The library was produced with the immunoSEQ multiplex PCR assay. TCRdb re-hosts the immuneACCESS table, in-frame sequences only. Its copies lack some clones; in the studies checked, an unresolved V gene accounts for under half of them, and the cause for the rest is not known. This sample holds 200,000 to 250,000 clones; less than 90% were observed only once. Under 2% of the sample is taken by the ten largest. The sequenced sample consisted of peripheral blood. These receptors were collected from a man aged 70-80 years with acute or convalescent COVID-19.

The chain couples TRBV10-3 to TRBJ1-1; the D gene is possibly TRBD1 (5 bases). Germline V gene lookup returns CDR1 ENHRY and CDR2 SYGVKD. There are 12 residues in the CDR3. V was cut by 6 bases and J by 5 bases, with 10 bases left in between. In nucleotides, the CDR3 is TGTGCCATCAGAAAGACAGAAACTGAAGCTTTCTTT. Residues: CAIRKTETEAFF.

CDR3 residues: CASTSGTGTFGQYF. As DNA, the CDR3 is TGTGCCAGCACCTCGGGGACAGGGACCTTTGGGCAGTACTTC. V is TRBV28 and J is TRBJ2-7, with 9 bases fitting TRBD1. This CDR3 comprises 14 residues. Germline CDR1 and CDR2: MDHEN and SYDVKM. V gave up 7 bases and J gave up 9 bases; unmatched junction bases: 13.

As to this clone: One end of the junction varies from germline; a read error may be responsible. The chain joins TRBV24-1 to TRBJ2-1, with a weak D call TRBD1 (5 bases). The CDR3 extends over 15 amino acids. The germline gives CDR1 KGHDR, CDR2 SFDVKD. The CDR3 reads CATSVGAPDYNEQFF. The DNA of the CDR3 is TGTGCCACGAGTGTAGGGGCCCCGGACTACAATGAGCAGTTCTTC.

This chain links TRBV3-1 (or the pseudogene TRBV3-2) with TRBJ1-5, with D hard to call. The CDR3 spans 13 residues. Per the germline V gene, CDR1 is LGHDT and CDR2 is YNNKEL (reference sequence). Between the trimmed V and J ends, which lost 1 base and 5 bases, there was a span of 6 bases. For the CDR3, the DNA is TGTGCCAGCAGCCAAGGGAGGGATCAGCCCCAGCATTTT. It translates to CASSQGRDQPQHF.

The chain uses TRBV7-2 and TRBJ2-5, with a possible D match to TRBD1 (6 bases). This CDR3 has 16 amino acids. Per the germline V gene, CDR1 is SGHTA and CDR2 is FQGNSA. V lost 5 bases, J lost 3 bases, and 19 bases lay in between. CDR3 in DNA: TGTGCCAGCAGCCCCCCCCGTACCGGGACAAAAGAGACCCAGTACTTC. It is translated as CASSPPRTGTKETQYF.

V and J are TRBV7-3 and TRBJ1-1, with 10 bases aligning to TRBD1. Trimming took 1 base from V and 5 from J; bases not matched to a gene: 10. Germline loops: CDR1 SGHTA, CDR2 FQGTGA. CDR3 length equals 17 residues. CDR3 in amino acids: CASSLRSPGQGRTEAFF. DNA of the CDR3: TGTGCCAGCAGCTTAAGATCCCCGGGACAGGGGAGGACTGAAGCTTTCTTT. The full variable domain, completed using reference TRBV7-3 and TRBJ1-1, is GAGVSQTPSNKVTEKGKYVELRCDPISGHTALYWYRQSLGQGPEFLIYFQGTGAADDSGLPNDRFFAVRPEGSVSTLKIQRTERGDSAVYLCASSLRSPGQGRTEAFFGQGTRLTVV.

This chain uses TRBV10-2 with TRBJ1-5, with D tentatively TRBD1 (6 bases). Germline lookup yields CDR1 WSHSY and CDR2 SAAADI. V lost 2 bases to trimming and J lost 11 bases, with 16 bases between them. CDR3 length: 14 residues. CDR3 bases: TGCGCCAGCAGTGAGCCCGTATCCAGGGGCACCCAGCATTTT. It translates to CASSEPVSRGTQHF.

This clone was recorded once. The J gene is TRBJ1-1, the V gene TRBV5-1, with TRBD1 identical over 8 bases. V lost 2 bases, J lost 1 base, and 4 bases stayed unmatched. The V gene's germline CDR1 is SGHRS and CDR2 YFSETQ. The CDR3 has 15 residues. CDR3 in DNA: TGCGCCAGCAGCTTAGGACAGGGCGGGAACACTGAAGCTTTCTTT. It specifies CASSLGQGGNTEAFF.

The CDR3 loop is CASSEGDIYQETQYF. In nucleotides, the CDR3 is TGTGCCAGCAGTGAAGGGGACATTTACCAAGAGACCCAGTACTTC. V is TRBV6-1 and J is TRBJ2-5, with TRBD1 as a possible D gene (6 bases). Germline CDR1 MNHNS, CDR2 SASEGT. V was shortened by 1 base and J by 0 bases, with 9 bases between the two germline ends. The CDR3 length is 15 residues.

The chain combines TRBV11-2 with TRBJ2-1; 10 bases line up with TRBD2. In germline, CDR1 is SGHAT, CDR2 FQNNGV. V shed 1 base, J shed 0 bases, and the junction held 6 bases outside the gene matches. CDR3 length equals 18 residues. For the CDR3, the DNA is TGTGCCAGCAGCTTAGCGGCTAGCGGGAGATTCTCCTACAATGAGCAGTTCTTC. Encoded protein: CASSLAASGRFSYNEQFF.

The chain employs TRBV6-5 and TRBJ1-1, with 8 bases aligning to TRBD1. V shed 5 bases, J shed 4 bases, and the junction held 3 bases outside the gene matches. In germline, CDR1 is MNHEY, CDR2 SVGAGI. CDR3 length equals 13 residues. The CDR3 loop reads CASSTQGATEAFF. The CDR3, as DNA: TGTGCCAGCAGTACCCAGGGGGCCACTGAAGCTTTCTTT.

For the CDR3, the DNA is TGTGCCAGCAGCTCAGGGGGCGGAAGCTCCTACAATGAGCAGTTCTTC. Translated: CASSSGGGSSYNEQFF. The chain recombines TRBV5-4 with TRBJ2-1; 8 nucleotides agree with TRBD1. The CDR3 consists of 16 residues. The J segment lost 0 bases and the V segment lost 3 bases, leaving 5 bases of the junction unmatched. The germline CDR1 and CDR2 sequences are SGHNT and YYREEE (reference sequence).

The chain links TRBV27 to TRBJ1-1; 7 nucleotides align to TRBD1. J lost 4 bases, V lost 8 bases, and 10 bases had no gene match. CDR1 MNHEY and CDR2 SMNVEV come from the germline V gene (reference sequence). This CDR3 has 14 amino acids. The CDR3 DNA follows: TGTGCCAGCGCGAACTACAGGGGTGGCACTGAAGCTTTCTTT. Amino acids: CASANYRGGTEAFF.

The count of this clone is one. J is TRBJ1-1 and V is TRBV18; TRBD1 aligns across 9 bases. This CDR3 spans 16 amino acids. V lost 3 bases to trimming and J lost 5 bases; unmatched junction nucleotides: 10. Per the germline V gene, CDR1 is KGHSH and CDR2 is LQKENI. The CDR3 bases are TGTGCCAGCTCACCGGGACAGGGAGTCGGTGGGACTGAAGCTTTCTTT. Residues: CASSPGQGVGGTEAFF.

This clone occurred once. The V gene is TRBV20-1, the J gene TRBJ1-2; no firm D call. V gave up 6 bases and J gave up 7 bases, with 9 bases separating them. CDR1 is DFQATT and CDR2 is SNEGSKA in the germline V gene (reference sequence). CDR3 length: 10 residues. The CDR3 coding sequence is TGCAGTGCCAGCGGCGGTGGCTACACCTTC. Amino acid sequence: CSASGGGYTF.

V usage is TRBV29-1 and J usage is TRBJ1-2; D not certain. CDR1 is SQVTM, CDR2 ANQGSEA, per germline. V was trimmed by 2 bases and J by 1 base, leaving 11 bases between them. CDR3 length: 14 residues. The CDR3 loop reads CSVEFRDYNYGYTF. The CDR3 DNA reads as TGCAGCGTTGAATTTAGAGACTATAACTATGGCTACACCTTC.

CDR3: CASITGGQETQYF. The CDR3 DNA is TGTGCCAGCATCACCGGGGGCCAAGAGACCCAGTACTTC. The rearrangement uses TRBV11-2 and TRBJ2-5; D possibly corresponds to TRBD2 (6 bases). This CDR3 comprises 13 residues. Germline CDR1 and CDR2: SGHAT and FQNNGV. V was shortened by 7 bases and J by 1 base, with 10 bases between the two germline ends.

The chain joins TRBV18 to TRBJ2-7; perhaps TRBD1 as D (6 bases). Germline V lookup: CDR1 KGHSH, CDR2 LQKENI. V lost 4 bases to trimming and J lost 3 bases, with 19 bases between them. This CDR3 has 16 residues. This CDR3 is CASSRQQGEFIYEQYF. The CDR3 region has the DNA TGTGCCAGCTCACGTCAACAGGGTGAGTTCATCTACGAGCAGTACTTC.

This CDR3 reads CASSQEREEKLFF. As DNA, the CDR3 is TGCGCCAGCAGCCAAGAACGAGAGGAAAAACTGTTTTTT. The rearrangement links TRBV4-3 to TRBJ1-4; unclear D gene. V lost 0 bases and J lost 8, with 7 bases in between. Germline loops: CDR1 LGHNA, CDR2 YSLEER. This CDR3 contains 13 residues.

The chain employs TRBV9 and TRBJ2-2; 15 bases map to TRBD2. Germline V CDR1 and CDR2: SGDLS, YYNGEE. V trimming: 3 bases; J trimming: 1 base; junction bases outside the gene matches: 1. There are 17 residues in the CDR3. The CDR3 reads CASSGGLAGGNTGELFF. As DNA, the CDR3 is TGTGCCAGCAGCGGGGGACTAGCGGGAGGGAACACCGGGGAGCTGTTTTTT.